This T cell receptor beta chain was sequenced during a study of beta chain features in type 1 diabetes. Background on the study: All samples together contributed around 100,000,000 sorted cells for examination.

Expressed TCRB transcripts were sequenced because the isolated RNA had all been reverse transcribed beforehand. The repertoire was sequenced with immunoSEQ multiplex PCR; TCRdb's copy has only in-frame clones and lacks some. The sample lists fewer than 150,000 clones; about 7% were seen once. A remark on this clone: Its cognate antigen is unknown.

Findings of the study overall: High-TCR-expressing cells could be over-represented by cDNA sequencing. Patients' naive, central memory and regulatory TCRB repertoires appeared more alike than those of healthy donors.

Germline V lookup: CDR1 GTSNPN, CDR2 SVGIG (reference sequence). The CDR3 contains 15 residues. The J segment lost 3 bases and the V segment lost 4 bases, leaving 8 bases of the junction unmatched. Sequenced: central memory CD4+ T cells from blood. The receptor was derived from a woman in her 30s in good health. The V and J genes are TRBV30 and TRBJ1-4; TRBD1 agrees at 7 bases. The DNA of the CDR3 is TGTGCCTGGACACCCCCGGGACAGCCTAATGAAAAACTGTTTTTT. Translated, it gives CAWTPPGQPNEKLFF.